These T cell receptor beta chains were read from a single sample in a study of T-cell reconstitution after alpha-beta-depleted transplantation in children. In TCRdb, the PCR reads were re-called with MiXCR into one record per CDR3 protein. The table lists about 600,000 distinct CDR3 sequences, under 30% of them singletons, with around an eighth in the top ten. The starting material was PBMCs, mostly from graft donor cells, obtained 360 days after TCRalphabeta/CD19-depleted stem cell transplant. The receptors stem from a boy in the first two years of life who had a stem cell transplant for acute myeloid leukemia, so the T cells may come from the graft donor. Each CDR3 is given without its conserved first and last residue. The D gene is left open where the match is weak. Where a row states a size, it is once, few, many or the class of an expanded clone; other rows omit it.

d_call v_call clone_size cdr3_aa
. TRBV20-1 . SAEVGRTEAF
. TRBV5-1 few ASSFQGKLF
TRBD1 TRBV4-3 . ASSQGEGQGHFGYGYT
. TRBV30 . AQNTGELF
TRBD1 TRBV20-1 many SAPGTGHSYEQY
. TRBV28 . ASSLRTPSTGELF
. TRBV29-1 many SVVAENTDTQY
TRBD1 TRBV15 many ATSRVKGATDTQY
TRBD1 TRBV5-5 few ASSFVGDRGNEQF
. TRBV29-1 many SAGSRNEKLF
. TRBV12-3/TRBV12-4 few ASSLQSYTEAF
. TRBV29-1 many SVVDGQNQETQY
. TRBV3-1 . ASSQETGNSPLH
. TRBV21-1 . ASSKEWRTGTYEQY
TRBD1 TRBV15 . ATSREARTGRWYYGYT
. TRBV7-9 . ASSFVSGNTIY
. TRBV20-1 . SAPPGQGRTREY
. TRBV6-5 few ASSYDGHYGYT
. TRBV14 . ASSQVLPAEQF
TRBD2 TRBV11-2 . ASSSPRTSGGPSYNEQF
TRBD1 TRBV6-1 few ASNADRGRSQPQH
. TRBV29-1 . SVEVRAYEAF
TRBD1 TRBV29-1 few SVRTGNTEAF
. TRBV10-3 few AISPASRSTDTQY
. TRBV6-5 . ASSHGQGNQPQH
. TRBV12-3/TRBV12-4 . ASTPRRGENTGELF